Here is one TCR beta chain with its context. This clonotype appeared a few times. Its specific antigen is unknown. No qualities accompany the bases; no much larger clone lies one base away. The iRepertoire nested amplicon-rescue multiplex PCR (arm-PCR) platform was used to amplify TCR alpha and beta CDR3 regions from RNA. The input for one-step reverse transcription and amplification was 100-400 ng of either tissue mRNA or PBMC total RNA. After bead purification, a secondary multiplex PCR added Illumina adapters, and libraries were gel-purified between 200 and 400 bp. Demultiplexing relied on internal 6-nucleotide barcodes carried by the libraries. Libraries were sequenced on an Illumina MiSeq with 2x220 or 2x250 nucleotide paired-end reads. Per the original workflow: Paired reads were merged using FLASH 1.2.11 and were aligned to the GRCh37 human genome using BWA-MEM, after which TRA and TRB reads were extracted. For V and J assignment, an IMGT-derived reference of cassette sequences and CDR3 motifs that included pseudogenes was used. Three-frame translation of reads was performed, and productive CDR3s were defined as those with a C...FGXG motif and no stop codons. Clonotypes were defined as unique combinations of V-J cassette pair and CDR3 amino acid sequence. Reads were filtered by Hamming distance, with the threshold set by the sequence error rate of each sample in mapped regions. Using fastp at Q25 and MiXCR, TCRdb reprocessed the public reads and kept productive beta chains. One record per CDR3 amino acid sequence lists the most common genes and DNA. The V and J calls reflect TCRdb's pipeline rather than the authors' work. The sample contains about 400,000 distinct CDR3 sequences, 35% to 45% of them found a single time. The ten most abundant clones make up around 11% of the sample.

This sample is drawn from a study of glioma-infiltrating T cells (TCRdb year 2016). About the investigation overall: The low-grade gliomas were WHO grade II oligodendrogliomas or astrocytomas, while the glioblastomas were WHO grade IV tumors sampled at initial diagnosis rather than at recurrent diagnosis. Each tissue-infiltrating repertoire was compared with the same patient's peripheral blood repertoire to measure divergence between tissue and blood T-cell populations. Glioma tissue, non-neoplastic brain tissue and matched peripheral blood mononuclear cells were used as sources from which TCR alpha- and beta-chain repertoires were sequenced. The paired cohort comprised three low-grade glioma patients, roughly 8 primary glioblastoma patients and three non-glioma patients contributing non-neoplastic brain tissue. Dexamethasone was administered to glioma patients for six or fewer days before surgery. The sequencing target for blood libraries was roughly 4- to 11-fold coverage of roughly one million peripheral T cells.

Surgical brain or tumor specimens were cryofrozen in liquid nitrogen immediately after resection, and peripheral blood cells were collected concurrently. What the authors observed across the whole study: Only a very small number of CDR3 sequences turned up in both tissue and blood, a result put down to high CDR3 diversity combined with limited sampling. A signature set of shared blood CDR3 motifs marked patients with low tissue-blood divergence and was depleted in highly divergent patients. VJ-independent divergence between tissue and blood was below expectation in non-neoplastic patients but above expectation in all gliomas, especially low-grade gliomas. Small numbers underpinned the group comparisons: about 8 glioblastoma patients, three low-grade glioma patients and three non-neoplastic patients.

The CDR3 runs 16 residues from the cysteine to the phenylalanine. The CDR3 DNA has 48 bases and is translated from base 1. CDR1 and CDR2 (SGHDT, YYEEEE) derive from the germline V gene. The junction carries 18 bases between V and J, which are trimmed by 3 bases and 3 bases respectively. This receptor was taken from a human donor with low-grade glioma or glioblastoma, undergoing nonglioma brain surgery, or in good health (not recorded which). The sample was glioma tissue, nonneoplastic brain tissue, or PBMCs (not recorded which). In this chain, TRBV5-6 is recombined with TRBJ1-1; perhaps TRBD1 is the D gene, with 6 bases matching. The DNA reads as follows: TGTGCCAGCAGCTGGAATCCCAACAGGGCATACACTGAAGCTTTCTTT. Protein translation: CASSWNPNRAYTEAFF. Full variable domain (CDR3 extended with the reference TRBV5-6 and TRBJ1-1 proteins): DAGVTQSPTHLIKTRGQQVTLRCSPKSGHDTVSWYQQALGQGPQFIFQYYEEEERQRGNFPDRFSGHQFPNYSSELNVNALLLGDSALYLCASSWNPNRAYTEAFFGQGTRLTVV.